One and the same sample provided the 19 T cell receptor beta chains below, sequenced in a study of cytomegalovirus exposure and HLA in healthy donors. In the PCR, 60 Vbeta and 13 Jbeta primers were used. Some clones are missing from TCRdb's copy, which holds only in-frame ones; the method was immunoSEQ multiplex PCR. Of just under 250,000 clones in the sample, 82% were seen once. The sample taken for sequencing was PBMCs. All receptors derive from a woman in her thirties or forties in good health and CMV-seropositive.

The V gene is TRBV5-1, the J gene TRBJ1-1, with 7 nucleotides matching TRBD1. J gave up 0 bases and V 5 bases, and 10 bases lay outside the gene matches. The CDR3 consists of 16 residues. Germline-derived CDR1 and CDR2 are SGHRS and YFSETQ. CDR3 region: CASSKGQALVNTEAFF. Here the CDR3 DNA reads TGCGCCAGCAGTAAAGGACAGGCGTTGGTGAACACTGAAGCTTTCTTT.

CDR3 amino acids: CASSEVQKFYEQYF. The CDR3 region has the DNA TGCGCCAGCAGTGAGGTTCAAAAATTCTACGAGCAGTACTTC. The chain uses TRBV10-1 and TRBJ2-7; D gene unclear. The CDR3 is 14 residues long. CDR1 is WNHNN, CDR2 SYGVQD, per germline (reference sequence). Trimming pared 2 bases from V and 3 bases from J, leaving 11 bases between.

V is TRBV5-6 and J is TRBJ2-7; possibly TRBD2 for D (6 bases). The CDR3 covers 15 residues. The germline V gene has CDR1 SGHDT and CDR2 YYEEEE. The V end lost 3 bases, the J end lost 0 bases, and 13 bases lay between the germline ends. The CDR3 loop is CASSSLPGVSYEQYF. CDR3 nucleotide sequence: TGTGCCAGCAGCTCCCTACCGGGGGTCTCCTACGAGCAGTACTTC.

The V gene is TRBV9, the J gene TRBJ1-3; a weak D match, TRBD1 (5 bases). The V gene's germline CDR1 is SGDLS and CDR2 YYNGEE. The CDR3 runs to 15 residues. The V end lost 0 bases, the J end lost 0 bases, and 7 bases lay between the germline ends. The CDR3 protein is CASSVAGNSGNTIYF. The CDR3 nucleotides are TGTGCCAGCAGCGTAGCAGGGAACTCTGGAAACACCATATATTTT.

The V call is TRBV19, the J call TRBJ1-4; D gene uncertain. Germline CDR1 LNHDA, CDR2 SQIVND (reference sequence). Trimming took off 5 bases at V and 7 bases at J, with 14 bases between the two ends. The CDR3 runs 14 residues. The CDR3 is CASSVRSGSEKLFF. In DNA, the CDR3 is TGTGCCAGTAGTGTTAGGTCGGGTAGTGAAAAACTGTTTTTT. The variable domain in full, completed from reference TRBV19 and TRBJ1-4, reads DGGITQSPKYLFRKEGQNVTLSCEQNLNHDAMYWYRQDPGQGLRLIYYSQIVNDFQKGDIAEGYSVSREKKESFPLTVTSAQKNPTAFYLCASSVRSGSEKLFFGSGTQLSVL.

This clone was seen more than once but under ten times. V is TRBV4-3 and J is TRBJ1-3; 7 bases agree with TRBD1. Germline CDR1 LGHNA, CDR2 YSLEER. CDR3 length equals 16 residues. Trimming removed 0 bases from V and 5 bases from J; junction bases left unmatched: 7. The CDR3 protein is CASSQDLPGGRNTIYF. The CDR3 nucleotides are TGCGCCAGCAGCCAAGATCTCCCAGGGGGTAGAAACACCATATATTTT.

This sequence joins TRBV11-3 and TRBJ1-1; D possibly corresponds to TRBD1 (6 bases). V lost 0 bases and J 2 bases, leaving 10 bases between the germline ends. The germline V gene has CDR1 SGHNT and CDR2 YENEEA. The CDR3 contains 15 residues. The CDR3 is CASSLDPTGNTEAFF. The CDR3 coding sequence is TGTGCCAGCAGCTTAGATCCGACAGGAAACACTGAAGCTTTCTTT.

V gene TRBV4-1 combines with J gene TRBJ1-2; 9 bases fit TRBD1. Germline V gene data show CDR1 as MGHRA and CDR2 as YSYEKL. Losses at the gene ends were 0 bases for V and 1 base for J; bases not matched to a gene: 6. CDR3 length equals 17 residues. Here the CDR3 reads CASSQDPGTGLNYGYTF. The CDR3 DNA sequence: TGCGCCAGCAGCCAAGATCCCGGGACAGGGCTTAACTATGGCTACACCTTC.

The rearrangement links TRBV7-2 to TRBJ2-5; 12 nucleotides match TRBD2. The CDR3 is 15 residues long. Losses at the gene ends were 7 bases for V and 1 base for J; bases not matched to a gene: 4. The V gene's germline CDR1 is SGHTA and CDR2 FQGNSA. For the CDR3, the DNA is TGTGCCAGCAAGACTAGCGGGGGCCTCCAAGAGACCCAGTACTTC. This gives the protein CASKTSGGLQETQYF.

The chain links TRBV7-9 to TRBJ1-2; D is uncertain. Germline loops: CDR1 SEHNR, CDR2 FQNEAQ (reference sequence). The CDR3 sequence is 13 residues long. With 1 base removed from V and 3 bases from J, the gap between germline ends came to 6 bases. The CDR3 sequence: CASSLDSYYGYTF. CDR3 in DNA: TGTGCCAGCAGCTTAGACAGCTACTATGGCTACACCTTC.

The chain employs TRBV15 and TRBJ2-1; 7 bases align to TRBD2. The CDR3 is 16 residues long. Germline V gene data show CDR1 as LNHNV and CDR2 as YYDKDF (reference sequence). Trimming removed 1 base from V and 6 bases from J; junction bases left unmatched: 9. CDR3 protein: CATSRALAAGGNEQFF. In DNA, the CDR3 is TGTGCCACCAGCAGAGCCCTAGCGGCCGGGGGCAATGAGCAGTTCTTC.

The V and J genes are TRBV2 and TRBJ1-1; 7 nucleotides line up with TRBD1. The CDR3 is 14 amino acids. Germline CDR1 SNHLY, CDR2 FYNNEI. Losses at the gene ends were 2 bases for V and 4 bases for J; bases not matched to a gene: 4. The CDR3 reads CASSEQAGGTEAFF. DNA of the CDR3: TGTGCCAGCAGTGAACAGGCAGGGGGCACTGAAGCTTTCTTT.

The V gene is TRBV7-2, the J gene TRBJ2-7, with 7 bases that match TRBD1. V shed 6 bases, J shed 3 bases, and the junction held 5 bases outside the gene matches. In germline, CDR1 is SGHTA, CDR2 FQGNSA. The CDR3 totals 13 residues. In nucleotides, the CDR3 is TGTGCCAGCAGTCTTACAGGGGACTACGAGCAGTACTTC. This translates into CASSLTGDYEQYF.

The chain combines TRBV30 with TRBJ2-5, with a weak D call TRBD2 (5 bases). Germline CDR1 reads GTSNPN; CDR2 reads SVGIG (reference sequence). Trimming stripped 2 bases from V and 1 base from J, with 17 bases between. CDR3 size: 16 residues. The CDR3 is CAWSRRTGYTQETQYF. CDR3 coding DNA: TGTGCCTGGAGTAGACGGACTGGATACACCCAAGAGACCCAGTACTTC.

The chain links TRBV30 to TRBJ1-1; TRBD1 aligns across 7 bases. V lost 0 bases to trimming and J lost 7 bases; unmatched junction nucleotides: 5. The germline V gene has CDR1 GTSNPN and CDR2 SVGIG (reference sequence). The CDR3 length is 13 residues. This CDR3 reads CAWSVGQQIEAFF. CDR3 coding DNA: TGTGCCTGGAGTGTGGGACAGCAAATTGAAGCTTTCTTT.

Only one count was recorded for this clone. The CDR3 DNA follows: TGTGCCAGCAGCTTACAGGAGGATAGAAAGTACTTC. Amino acid sequence: CASSLQEDRKYF. The J gene is TRBJ2-4, the V gene TRBV11-3, with D possibly matching TRBD2 (5 bases). The V gene lost 2 bases and the J gene lost 14 bases, with 13 bases spanning the gap. Germline-derived CDR1 and CDR2 are SGHNT and YENEEA. This CDR3 region has 12 residues.

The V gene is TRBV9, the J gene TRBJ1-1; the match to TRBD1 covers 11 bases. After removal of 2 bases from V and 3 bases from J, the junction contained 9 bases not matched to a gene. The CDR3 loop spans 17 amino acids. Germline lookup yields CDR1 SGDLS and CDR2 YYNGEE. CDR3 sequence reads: CASSVGQGAQKDTEAFF. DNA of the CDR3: TGTGCCAGCAGCGTCGGACAGGGGGCTCAAAAGGACACTGAAGCTTTCTTT.

The CDR3 coding sequence is TGTGCCAGCAGCCAAAACAGGGGGTGGAACACCGGGGAGCTGTTTTTT. The encoded protein is CASSQNRGWNTGELFF. The chain combines TRBV9 with TRBJ2-2, with 8 bases matching TRBD1. This CDR3 is built from 16 residues. Germline CDR1 SGDLS, CDR2 YYNGEE. J gave up 1 base and V 4 bases, and 6 bases lay outside the gene matches. Full variable domain (remainder filled in from reference TRBV9 and TRBJ2-2): DSGVTQTPKHLITATGQRVTLRCSPRSGDLSVYWYQQSLDQGLQFLIQYYNGEERAKGNILERFSAQQFPDLHSELNLSSLELGDSALYFCASSQNRGWNTGELFFGEGSRLTVL.

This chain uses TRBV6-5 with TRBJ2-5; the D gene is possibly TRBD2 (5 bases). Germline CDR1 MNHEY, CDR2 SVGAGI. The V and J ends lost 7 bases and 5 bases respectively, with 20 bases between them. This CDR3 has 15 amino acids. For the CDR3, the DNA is TGTGCCAGCACCCCTCGGGGTAGCGTGGGTGAGACCCAGTACTTC. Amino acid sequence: CASTPRGSVGETQYF.